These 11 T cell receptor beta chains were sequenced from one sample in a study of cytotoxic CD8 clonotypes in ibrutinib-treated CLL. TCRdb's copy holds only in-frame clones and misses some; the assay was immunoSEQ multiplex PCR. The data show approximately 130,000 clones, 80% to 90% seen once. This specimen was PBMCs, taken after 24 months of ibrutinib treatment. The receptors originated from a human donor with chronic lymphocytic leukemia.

CDR3 sequence reads: CASRQDRSNQPQHF. CDR3 DNA sequence: TGTGCCAGCAGACAGGACAGGAGCAATCAGCCCCAGCATTTT. This chain joins TRBV6-5 and TRBJ1-5, with 7 bases that match TRBD1. Germline values: CDR1 MNHEY, CDR2 SVGAGI. The ends lost 6 bases at V and 1 base at J; junction bases unmatched: 3. The CDR3 extends over 14 amino acids.

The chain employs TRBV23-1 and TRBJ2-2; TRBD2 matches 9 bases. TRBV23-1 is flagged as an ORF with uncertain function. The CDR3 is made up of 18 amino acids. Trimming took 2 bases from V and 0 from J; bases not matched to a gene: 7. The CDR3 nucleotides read TGCGCCAGCAGTCAAGCAGCGGGGGGCCACGCGAACACCGGGGAGCTGTTTTTT. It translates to CASSQAAGGHANTGELFF.

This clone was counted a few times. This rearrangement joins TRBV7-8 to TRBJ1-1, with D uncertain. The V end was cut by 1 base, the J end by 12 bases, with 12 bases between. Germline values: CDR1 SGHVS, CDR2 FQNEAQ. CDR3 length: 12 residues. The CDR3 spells CASSLGGLGSFF. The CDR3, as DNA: TGTGCCAGCAGCTTAGGGGGATTGGGATCTTTCTTT.

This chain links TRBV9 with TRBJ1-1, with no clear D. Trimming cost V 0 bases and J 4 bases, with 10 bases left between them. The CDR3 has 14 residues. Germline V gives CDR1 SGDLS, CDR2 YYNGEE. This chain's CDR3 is CASSVGEGATEAFF. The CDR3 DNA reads TGTGCCAGCAGCGTAGGGGAGGGAGCCACTGAAGCTTTCTTT.

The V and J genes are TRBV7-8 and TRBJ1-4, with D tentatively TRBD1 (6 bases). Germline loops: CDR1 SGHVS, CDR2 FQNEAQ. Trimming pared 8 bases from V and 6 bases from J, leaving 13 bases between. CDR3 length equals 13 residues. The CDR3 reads CASATGAHEKLFF. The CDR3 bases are TGTGCCAGCGCGACAGGAGCCCATGAAAAACTGTTTTTT.

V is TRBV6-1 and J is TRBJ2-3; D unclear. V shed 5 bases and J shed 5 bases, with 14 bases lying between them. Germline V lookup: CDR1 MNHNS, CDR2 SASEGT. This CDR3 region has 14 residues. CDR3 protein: CASSTGPVGDTQYF. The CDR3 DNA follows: TGTGCCAGCAGTACTGGACCCGTTGGAGATACGCAGTATTTT.

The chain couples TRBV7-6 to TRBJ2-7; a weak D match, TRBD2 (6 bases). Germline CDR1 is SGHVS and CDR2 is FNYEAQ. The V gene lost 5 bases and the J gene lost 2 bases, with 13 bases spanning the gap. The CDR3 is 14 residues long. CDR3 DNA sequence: TGTGCCAGCAGCGCCGCGGGGTTTGCCTACGAGCAGTACTTC. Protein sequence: CASSAAGFAYEQYF.

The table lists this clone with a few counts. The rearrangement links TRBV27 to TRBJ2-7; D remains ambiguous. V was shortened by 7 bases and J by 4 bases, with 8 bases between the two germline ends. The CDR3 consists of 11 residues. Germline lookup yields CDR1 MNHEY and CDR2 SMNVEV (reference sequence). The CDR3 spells CASTVGYEQYF. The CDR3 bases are TGTGCCAGCACGGTTGGGTACGAGCAGTACTTC.

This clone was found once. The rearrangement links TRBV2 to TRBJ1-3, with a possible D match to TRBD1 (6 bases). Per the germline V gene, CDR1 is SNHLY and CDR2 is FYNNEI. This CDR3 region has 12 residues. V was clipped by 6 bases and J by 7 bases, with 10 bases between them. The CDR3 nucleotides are TGTGCCAGCAGGGAGAGGGGGAACACCATATATTTT. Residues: CASRERGNTIYF.

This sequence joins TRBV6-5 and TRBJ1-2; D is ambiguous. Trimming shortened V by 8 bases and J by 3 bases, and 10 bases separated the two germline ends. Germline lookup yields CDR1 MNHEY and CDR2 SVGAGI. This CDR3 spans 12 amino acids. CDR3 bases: TGTGCCAGCTCGGGCGGCCACTATGGCTACACCTTC. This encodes CASSGGHYGYTF.

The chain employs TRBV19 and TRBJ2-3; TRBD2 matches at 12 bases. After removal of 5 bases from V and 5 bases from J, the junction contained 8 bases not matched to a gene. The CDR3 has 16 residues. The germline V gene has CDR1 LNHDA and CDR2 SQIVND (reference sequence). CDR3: CASSPRTSGEGDTQYF. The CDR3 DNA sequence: TGTGCCAGTAGTCCTAGGACTAGCGGGGAGGGAGATACGCAGTATTTT.